This TCR beta chain was identified in a study of radiotherapy plus CTLA-4 blockade in lung cancer. About the study: An objective response was seen in around a sixth of patients, and disease control in 31%. Regarding the study as a whole: Expansion of tumor-derived TCR clones was observed in blood after radiotherapy plus ipilimumab.

The V gene end was trimmed by 5 bases and the J gene end by 8 bases; junction bases not matched to a gene: 10. This CDR3 region has 14 residues. Germline V lookup: CDR1 SEHNR, CDR2 FQNEAQ (reference sequence). Sequenced by immunoSEQ multiplex PCR; TCRdb stores in-frame clones only, minus some. The profile shows 55,000 to 70,000 clones, approximately 79% of them singletons. Concerning this clone: Its antigen is currently unknown.

The sequencing here drew on peripheral blood, taken from a patient treated with radiotherapy plus ipilimumab. The sequence came from a human donor with non-small cell lung cancer who had a complete response to radiotherapy plus ipilimumab. This rearrangement joins TRBV7-9 to TRBJ1-2; 8 positions match TRBD1. This chain's CDR3 is CASSLDRVGRGYTF. In DNA form, the CDR3 reads TGTGCCAGCAGCCTGGACAGGGTGGGGCGGGGCTACACCTTC.